The rows below give T cell receptor beta chains drawn from one sample of a study of cytomegalovirus exposure and HLA in healthy donors. TCRdb keeps only in-frame clones here, not all; method: immunoSEQ multiplex PCR. The table shows roughly 100,000 clones, with around 80% occurring only once. Source material: PBMCs. These receptors all come from a middle-aged woman in good health and CMV-seronegative. Each CDR3 is given without its conserved first and last residue. Fields, in order: J gene, clone size, V gene, CDR3 protein. Size is omitted from some rows. Given values are once, few, many or a class for expanded clones.

>TRBJ2-7|once|TRBV7-9
SSSPPGWDRRTYEQY
>TRBJ2-1|-|TRBV12-5
ASGNPPGTVNNEQF
>TRBJ2-7|-|TRBV27
ASSFGNQGFYEQY
>TRBJ2-5|-|TRBV28
ASSLHGRETQY
>TRBJ2-5|-|TRBV19
ASSIRGRNFQETQY
>TRBJ2-7|-|TRBV7-2
ASSLVGSEQY
>TRBJ1-1|-|TRBV7-2
ASSSWEGEAF
>TRBJ2-6|-|TRBV5-4
ASSGVLSGANVLT
>TRBJ1-1|-|TRBV28
ASSLWDRKETEAF
>TRBJ2-5|few|TRBV2
ASSDGTFQETQY
>TRBJ1-5|once|TRBV30
AFQVDSNQPQH
>TRBJ2-6|-|TRBV10-3
AISAETNVLT
>TRBJ1-5|-|TRBV27
ASSLSRDRGRQPQH
>TRBJ1-1|once|TRBV5-5
ASSFGGGFENTEAF
>TRBJ2-7|few|TRBV6-1
ASSAGLAGVKY
>TRBJ1-1|-|TRBV30
AWTIMNTEAF
>TRBJ2-7|-|TRBV29-1
SVAATSDSYEQY
>TRBJ1-4|-|TRBV30
AWSYRTGGAPVVNEKLF
>TRBJ2-7|-|TRBV20-1
SARRAEEQY
>TRBJ2-5|few|TRBV5-1
ASSPGTGEQETQY
>TRBJ1-5|-|TRBV4-3
ASSQDKEYNQPQH
>TRBJ1-1|-|TRBV7-9
ASSLGEGEAF
>TRBJ2-2|once|TRBV5-1
ASSRTGGTGELF
>TRBJ2-5|-|TRBV11-3
ASSLGGGGQETQY
>TRBJ2-3|-|TRBV10-3
AISESNLAGGDTQY
>TRBJ1-6|-|TRBV2
ASSEERLSNNSPLH
>TRBJ1-5|-|TRBV2
ASRPDNYHQPQH
>TRBJ1-2|-|TRBV2
ASRSQPGSNYGYT
>TRBJ2-7|-|TRBV7-2
ASSLSGYEQY
>TRBJ2-4|-|TRBV15
ATSARTSGRGVAKNIQY
>TRBJ2-3|-|TRBV2
ASRDISGMGGTDTQY